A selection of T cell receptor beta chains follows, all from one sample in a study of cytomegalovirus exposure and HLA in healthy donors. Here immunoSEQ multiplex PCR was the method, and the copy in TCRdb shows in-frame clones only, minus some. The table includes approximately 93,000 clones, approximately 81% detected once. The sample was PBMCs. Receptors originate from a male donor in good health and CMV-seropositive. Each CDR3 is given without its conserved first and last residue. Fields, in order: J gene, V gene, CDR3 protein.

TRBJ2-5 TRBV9 ASSTSGGPGTQY
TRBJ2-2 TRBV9 ASSPRAAGANTGELF
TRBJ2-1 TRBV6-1 ASSARGGYYNEQF
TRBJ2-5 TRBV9 ASSVGAPGRSQETQY
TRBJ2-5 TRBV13 ASRRQGTTETQY
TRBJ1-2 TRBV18 ASSPKGTGYGYT
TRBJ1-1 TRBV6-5 ASSGFGTEAF
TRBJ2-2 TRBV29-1 SVGGDRQKNTGELF
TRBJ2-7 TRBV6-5 ASYAPTGYEGEQY
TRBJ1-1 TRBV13 ASSQGNTEAF
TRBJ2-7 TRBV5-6 ASSLVPGKSYEQY
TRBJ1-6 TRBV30 AWTFTGTGYSPLH
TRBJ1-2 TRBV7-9 ASSQGTGFYGYT
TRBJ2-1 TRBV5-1 ASSFLADSYNEQF
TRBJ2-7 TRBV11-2 ASSLGDGGYYEQY
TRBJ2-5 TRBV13 ASSFRGQTLQETQY
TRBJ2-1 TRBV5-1 ASAGGGYNEQF
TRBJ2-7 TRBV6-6 ASRMTGSSYEQY
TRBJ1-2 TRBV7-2 ASSEGQATRYGYT
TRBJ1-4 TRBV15 ATSRGLNEKLF
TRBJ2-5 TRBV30 AWSKHLAGTGGVQETQY
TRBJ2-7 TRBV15 ATSRDRGGEY
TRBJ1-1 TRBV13 ASSLQGPYVGTEAF
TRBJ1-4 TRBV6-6 ASSPGTGHEKLF
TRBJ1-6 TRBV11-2 ASSLRESSYNSPLH
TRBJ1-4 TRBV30 AWSVRRGEKLF
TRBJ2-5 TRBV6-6 ASSRGIQGKETQY
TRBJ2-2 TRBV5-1 ASSLVSGPGTGELF
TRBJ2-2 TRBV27 ASSLEGNGELF
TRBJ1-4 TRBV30 AWSTRGVSEKLF
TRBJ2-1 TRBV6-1 ASSEAQGNEQF
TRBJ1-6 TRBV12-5 ASGGRTGNYNSPLH
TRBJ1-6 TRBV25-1 ASSERTQSSYNSPLH
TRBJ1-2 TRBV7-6 ASSSRDSYGYT
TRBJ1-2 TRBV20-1 SASPDGYT
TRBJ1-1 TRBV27 ASSLTALNTEAF
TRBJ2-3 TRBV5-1 ASSLDLSTDTQY
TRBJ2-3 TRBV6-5 ASSTPGVDTQY
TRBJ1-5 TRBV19 ASKGRNSNQPQH
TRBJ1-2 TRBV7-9 ASSLVPGTHYGYT
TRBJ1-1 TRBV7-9 ASSPRDTNTEAF
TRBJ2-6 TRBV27 ASSYSSGANVLT
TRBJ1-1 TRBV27 ASSLQQGGQTAF
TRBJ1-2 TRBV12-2 ASRSHSGTGGPYGYT
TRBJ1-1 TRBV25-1 ASSVDTNTEAF
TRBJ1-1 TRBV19 ASARGMNTEAF
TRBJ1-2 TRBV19 ASNPTGLGGYT
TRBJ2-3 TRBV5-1 ASSSFSTDTQY
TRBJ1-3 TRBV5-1 ASSFNGDSGNTIY
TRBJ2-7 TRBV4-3 ASSHDRNTYEQY
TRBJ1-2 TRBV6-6 ASSWYPSGGYGYT
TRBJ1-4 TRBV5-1 ASSLGALTTNEKLF
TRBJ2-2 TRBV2 ASSEITGELF
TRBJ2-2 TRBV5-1 ASSPGPETGELF
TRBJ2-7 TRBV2 ASRRTGTYEQY